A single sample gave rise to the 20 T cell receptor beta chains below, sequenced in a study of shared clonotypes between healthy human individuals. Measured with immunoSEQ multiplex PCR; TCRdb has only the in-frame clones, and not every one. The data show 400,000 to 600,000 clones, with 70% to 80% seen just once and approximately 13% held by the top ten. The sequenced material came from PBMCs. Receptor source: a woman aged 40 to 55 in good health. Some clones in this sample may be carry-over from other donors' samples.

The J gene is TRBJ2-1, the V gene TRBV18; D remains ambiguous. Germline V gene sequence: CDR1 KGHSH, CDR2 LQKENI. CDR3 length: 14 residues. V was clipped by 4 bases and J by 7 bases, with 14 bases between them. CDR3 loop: CASSHDPTRNEQFF. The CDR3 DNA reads TGTGCCAGCTCACACGACCCGACACGGAATGAGCAGTTCTTC. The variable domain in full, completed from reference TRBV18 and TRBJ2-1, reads NAGVMQNPRHLVRRRGQEARLRCSPMKGHSHVYWYRQLPEEGLKFMVYLQKENIIDESGMPKERFSAEFPKEGPSILRIQQVVRGDSAAYFCASSHDPTRNEQFFGPGTRLTVL.

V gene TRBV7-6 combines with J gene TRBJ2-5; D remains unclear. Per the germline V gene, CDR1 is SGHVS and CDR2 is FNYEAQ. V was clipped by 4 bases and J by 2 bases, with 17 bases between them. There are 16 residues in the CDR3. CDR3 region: CASSSGAGRAQETQYF. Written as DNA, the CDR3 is TGTGCCAGCAGCTCCGGAGCCGGCCGGGCGCAAGAGACCCAGTACTTC. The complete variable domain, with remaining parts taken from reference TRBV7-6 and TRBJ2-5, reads GAGVSQSPRYKVTKRGQDVALRCDPISGHVSLYWYRQALGQGPEFLTYFNYEAQQDKSGLPNDRFSAERPEGSISTLTIQRTEQRDSAMYRCASSSGAGRAQETQYFGPGTRLLVL.

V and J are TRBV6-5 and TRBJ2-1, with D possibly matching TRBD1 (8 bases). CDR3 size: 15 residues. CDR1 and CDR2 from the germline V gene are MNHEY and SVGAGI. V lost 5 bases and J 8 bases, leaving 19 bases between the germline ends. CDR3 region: CASSTPWTGRDEQFF. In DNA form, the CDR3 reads TGTGCCAGCAGTACACCATGGACAGGGAGGGATGAGCAGTTCTTC.

The DNA of the CDR3 is TGTGCCAGTAGTGTTTCGGCTTATGCGGTTACAGATACGCAGTATTTT. The encoded protein is CASSVSAYAVTDTQYF. This rearrangement joins TRBV19 to TRBJ2-3; D gene uncertain. Germline assignment: CDR1 LNHDA and CDR2 SQIVND (reference sequence). The CDR3 has 16 amino acids. The ends were cut back, 5 bases at V and 3 bases at J, with 18 bases in the middle.

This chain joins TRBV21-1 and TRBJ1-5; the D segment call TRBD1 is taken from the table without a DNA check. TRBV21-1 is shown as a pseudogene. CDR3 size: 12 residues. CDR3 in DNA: TGTGCCAGCAGCAAAGGGGGCCAGCCCCAGCATTTT. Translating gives CASSKGGQPQHF.

For the CDR3, the DNA is TGTGCCAGCAGCTTTCCAGCGGGAGGCGACTACAATGAGCAGTTCTTC. Amino acid sequence: CASSFPAGGDYNEQFF. The genes are TRBV7-9 and TRBJ2-1, with 9 bases fitting TRBD2. Germline trimming cut 3 bases from V and 3 bases from J; bases unmatched to any gene: 6. The length of the CDR3 is 16 residues. Looked up from germline, CDR1 is SEHNR and CDR2 is FQNEAQ (reference sequence).

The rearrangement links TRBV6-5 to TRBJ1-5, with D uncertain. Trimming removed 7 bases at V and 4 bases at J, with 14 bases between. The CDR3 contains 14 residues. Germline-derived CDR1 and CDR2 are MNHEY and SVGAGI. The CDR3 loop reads CASTDLVGNQPQHF. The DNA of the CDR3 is TGTGCCAGCACCGATTTAGTTGGGAATCAGCCCCAGCATTTT.

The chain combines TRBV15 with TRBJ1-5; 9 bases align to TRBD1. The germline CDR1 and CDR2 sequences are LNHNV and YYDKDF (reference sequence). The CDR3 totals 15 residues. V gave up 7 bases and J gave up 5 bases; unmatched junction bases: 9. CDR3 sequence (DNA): TGTGCCACCACAGCCGGGACAGGGAGGCATCAGCCCCAGCATTTT. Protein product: CATTAGTGRHQPQHF.

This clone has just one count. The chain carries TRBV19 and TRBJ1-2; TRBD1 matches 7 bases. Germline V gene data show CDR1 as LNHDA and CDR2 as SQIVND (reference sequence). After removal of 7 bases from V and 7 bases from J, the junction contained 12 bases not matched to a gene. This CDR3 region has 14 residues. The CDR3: CASITRQGVSGYTF. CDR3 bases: TGTGCCAGTATTACACGACAGGGAGTTTCTGGCTACACCTTC.

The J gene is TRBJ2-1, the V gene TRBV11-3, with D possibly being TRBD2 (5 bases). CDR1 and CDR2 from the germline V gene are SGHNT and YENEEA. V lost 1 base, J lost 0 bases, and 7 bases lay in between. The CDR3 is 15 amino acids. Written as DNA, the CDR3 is TGTGCCAGCAGCTTAGGCCGGGACTCCTACAATGAGCAGTTCTTC. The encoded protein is CASSLGRDSYNEQFF.

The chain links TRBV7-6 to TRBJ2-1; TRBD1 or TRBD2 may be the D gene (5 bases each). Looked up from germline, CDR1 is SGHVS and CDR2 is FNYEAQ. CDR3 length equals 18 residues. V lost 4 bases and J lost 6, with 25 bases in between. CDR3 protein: CASSSLSAGTRALNEQFF. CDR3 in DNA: TGTGCCAGCAGCTCCTTGTCCGCCGGGACCCGGGCCCTCAATGAGCAGTTCTTC.

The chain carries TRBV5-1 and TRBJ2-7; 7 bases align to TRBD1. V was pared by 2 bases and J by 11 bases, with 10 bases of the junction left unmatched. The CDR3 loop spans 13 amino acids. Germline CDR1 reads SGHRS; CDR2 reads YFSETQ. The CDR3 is CASSFSGQEEKYF. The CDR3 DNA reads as TGCGCCAGCAGCTTCTCCGGACAGGAAGAAAAGTACTTC.

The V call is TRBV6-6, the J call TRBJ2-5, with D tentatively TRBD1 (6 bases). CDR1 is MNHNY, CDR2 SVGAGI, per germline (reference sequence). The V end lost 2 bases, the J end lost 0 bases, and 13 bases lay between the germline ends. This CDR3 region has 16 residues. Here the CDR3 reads CASSYAPGHHQETQYF. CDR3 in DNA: TGTGCCAGCAGTTACGCCCCGGGACATCACCAAGAGACCCAGTACTTC.

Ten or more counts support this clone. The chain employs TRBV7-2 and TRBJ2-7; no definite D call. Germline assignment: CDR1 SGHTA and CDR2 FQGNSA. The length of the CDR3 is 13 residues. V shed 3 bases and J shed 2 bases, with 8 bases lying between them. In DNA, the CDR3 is TGTGCCAGCAGCTTTGCGGCTCCCTACGAGCAGTACTTC. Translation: CASSFAAPYEQYF.

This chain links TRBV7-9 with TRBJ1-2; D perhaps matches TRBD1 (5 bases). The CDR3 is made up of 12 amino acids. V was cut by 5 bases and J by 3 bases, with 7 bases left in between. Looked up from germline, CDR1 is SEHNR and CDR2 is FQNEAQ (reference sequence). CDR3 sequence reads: CASSRDDYGYTF. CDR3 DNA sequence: TGTGCCAGCAGCCGGGACGACTATGGCTACACCTTC.

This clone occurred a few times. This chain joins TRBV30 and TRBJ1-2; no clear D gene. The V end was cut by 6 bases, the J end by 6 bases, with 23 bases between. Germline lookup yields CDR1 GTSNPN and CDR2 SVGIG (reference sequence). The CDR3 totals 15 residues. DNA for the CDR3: TGTGCCTGCCTCTGGGGTTCCGGGGAAGTCCATGGCTACACCTTC. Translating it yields CACLWGSGEVHGYTF.

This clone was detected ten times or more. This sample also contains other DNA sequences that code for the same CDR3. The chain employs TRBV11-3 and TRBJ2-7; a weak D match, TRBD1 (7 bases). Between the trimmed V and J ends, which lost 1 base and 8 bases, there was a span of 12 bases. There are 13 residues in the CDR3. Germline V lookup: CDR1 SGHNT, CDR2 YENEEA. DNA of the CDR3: TGTGCCAGCAGCTTAGTCCCAGGGGGGCAGCAGTACTTC. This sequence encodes CASSLVPGGQQYF.

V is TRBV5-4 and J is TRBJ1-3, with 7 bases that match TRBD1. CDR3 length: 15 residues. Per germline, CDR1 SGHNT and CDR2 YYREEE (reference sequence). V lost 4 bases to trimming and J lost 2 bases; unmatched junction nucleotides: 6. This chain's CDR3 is CASSEPGTAGNTIYF. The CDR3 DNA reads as TGTGCCAGCAGCGAACCCGGGACAGCTGGAAACACCATATATTTT.

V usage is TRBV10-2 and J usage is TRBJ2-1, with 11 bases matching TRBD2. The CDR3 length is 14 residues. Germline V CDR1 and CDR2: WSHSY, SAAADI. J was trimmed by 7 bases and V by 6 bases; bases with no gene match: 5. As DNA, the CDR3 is TGCGCCAGCAGACTAGCGGGAGAAGCAAATGAGCAGTTCTTC. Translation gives CASRLAGEANEQFF.

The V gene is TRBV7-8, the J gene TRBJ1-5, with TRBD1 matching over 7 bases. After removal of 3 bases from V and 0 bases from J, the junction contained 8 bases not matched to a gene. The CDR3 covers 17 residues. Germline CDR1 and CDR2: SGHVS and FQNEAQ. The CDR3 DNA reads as TGTGCCAGCAGCTTTGAACAGGGGCCGTATAGCAATCAGCCCCAGCATTTT. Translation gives CASSFEQGPYSNQPQHF.